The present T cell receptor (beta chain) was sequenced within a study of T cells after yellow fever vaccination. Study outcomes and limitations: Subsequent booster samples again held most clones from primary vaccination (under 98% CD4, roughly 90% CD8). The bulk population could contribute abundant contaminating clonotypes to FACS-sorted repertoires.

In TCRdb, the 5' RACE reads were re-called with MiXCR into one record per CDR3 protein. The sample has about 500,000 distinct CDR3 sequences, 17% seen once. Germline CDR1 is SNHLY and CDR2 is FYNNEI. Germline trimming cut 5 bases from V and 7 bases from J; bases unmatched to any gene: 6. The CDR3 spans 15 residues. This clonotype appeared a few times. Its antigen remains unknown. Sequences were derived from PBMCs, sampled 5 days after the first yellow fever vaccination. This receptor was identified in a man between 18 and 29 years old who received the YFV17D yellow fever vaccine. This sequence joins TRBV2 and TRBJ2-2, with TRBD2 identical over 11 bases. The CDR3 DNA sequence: TGTGCCAGCAGTATTAGCGGGGGGGCCGGCGGGGAGCTGTTTTTT. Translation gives CASSISGGAGGELFF.